A single T cell receptor beta chain is shown here with its context. The length of the CDR3 is 12 residues. With 2 bases removed from V and 11 bases from J, the gap between germline ends came to 10 bases. Germline CDR1 is SGHVS and CDR2 is FNYEAQ. This entry is derived from a study of blood T cell repertoires in COVID-19. Study overall: The United States, Italy and Spain were the sources of the acute and convalescent COVID-19 samples. PBMCs, B-cell-depleted T cells, or T cells provided the cDNA or gDNA that made up the material.

Methods used by the authors: Quantification of nucleated cells was approximated via reference gene primer amplification. The assay was immunoSEQ multiplex PCR, and TCRdb's table has in-frame clones only and misses some. That table supplies the V and J calls and clone size; D and trimming were determined from the DNA. The table has some 250,000 clones, over 75% seen once; the top ten hold approximately 0.7%. The sequencing sample was made of peripheral blood. This receptor was taken from a human donor in a cohort sampled during active COVID-19. The V gene is TRBV7-6, the J gene TRBJ2-1; D call uncertain. CDR3 sequence: CASSLSLSQQFF. The CDR3 bases are TGTGCCAGCAGCTTAAGCCTTTCCCAGCAGTTCTTC. Complete variable domain (other parts from reference TRBV7-6 and TRBJ2-1): GAGVSQSPRYKVTKRGQDVALRCDPISGHVSLYWYRQALGQGPEFLTYFNYEAQQDKSGLPNDRFSAERPEGSISTLTIQRTEQRDSAMYRCASSLSLSQQFFGPGTRLTVL.